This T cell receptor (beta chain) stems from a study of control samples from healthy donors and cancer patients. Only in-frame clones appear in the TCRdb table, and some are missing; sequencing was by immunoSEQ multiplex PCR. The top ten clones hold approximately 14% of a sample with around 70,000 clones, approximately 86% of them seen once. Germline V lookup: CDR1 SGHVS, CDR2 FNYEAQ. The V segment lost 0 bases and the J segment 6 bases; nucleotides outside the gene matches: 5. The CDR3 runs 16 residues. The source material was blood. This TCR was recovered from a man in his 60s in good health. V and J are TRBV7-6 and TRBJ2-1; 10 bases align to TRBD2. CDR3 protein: CASSLAASGSFNEQFF. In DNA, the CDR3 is TGTGCCAGCAGCTTAGCGGCTAGCGGGAGTTTCAATGAGCAGTTCTTC.